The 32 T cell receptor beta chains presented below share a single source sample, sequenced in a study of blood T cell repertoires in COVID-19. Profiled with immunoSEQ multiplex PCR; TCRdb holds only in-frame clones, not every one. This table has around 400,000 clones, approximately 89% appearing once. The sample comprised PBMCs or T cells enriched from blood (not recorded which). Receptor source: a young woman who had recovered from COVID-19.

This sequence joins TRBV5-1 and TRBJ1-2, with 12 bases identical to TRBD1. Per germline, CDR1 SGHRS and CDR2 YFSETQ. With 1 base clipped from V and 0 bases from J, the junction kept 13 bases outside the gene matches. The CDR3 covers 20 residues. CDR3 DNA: TGCGCCAGCAGCTTGCCCGGAGGCGGGACAGGGGGCAAGACTAACTATGGCTACACCTTC. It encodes CASSLPGGGTGGKTNYGYTF. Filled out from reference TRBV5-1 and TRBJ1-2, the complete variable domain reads KAGVTQTPRYLIKTRGQQVTLSCSPISGHRSVSWYQQTPGQGLQFLFEYFSETQRNKGNFPGRFSGRQFSNSRSEMNVSTLELGDSALYLCASSLPGGGTGGKTNYGYTFGSGTRLTVV.

DNA for the CDR3: TGTGCCAGCAGCTTAGGTGGCCAGGCCGGGGTCAGCTATGGCTACACCTTC. It codes for CASSLGGQAGVSYGYTF. V is TRBV7-9 and J is TRBJ1-2; D unclear. V lost 1 base to trimming and J lost 4 bases, with 19 bases between them. CDR3 length: 17 amino acids. The germline V gene has CDR1 SEHNR and CDR2 FQNEAQ (reference sequence).

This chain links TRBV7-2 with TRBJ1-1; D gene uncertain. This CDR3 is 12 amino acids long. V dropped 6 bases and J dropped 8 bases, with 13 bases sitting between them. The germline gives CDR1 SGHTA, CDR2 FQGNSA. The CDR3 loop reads CASRPPGYEAFF. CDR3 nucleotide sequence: TGTGCCAGCAGGCCCCCGGGTTACGAAGCTTTCTTT.

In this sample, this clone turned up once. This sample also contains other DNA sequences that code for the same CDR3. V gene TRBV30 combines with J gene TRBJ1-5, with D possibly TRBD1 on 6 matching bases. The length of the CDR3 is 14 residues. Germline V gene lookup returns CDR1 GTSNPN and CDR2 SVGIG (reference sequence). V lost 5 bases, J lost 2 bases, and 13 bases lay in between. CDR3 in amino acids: CAWSKGGGNQPQHF. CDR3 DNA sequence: TGTGCCTGGTCAAAAGGGGGTGGCAATCAGCCCCAGCATTTT.

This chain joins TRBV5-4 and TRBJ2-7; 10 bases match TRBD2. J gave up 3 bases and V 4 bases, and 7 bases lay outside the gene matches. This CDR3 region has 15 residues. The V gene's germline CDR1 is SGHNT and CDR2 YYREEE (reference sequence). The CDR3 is CASSRDTSGVYEQYF. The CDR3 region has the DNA TGTGCCAGCAGCCGAGATACTAGCGGGGTCTACGAGCAGTACTTC.

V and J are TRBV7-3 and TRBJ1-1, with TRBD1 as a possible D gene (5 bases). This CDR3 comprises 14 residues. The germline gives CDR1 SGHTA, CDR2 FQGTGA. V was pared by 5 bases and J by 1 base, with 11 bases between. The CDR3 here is CASSPSGQNTEAFF. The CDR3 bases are TGTGCCAGCAGCCCTTCAGGGCAGAACACTGAAGCTTTCTTT.

CDR3 nucleotide sequence: TGTGCCAGCAGAGAGGGGGCCGGCATGAACACTGAAGCTTTCTTT. It yields the protein CASREGAGMNTEAFF. The chain joins TRBV6-5 to TRBJ1-1; 7 bases line up with TRBD1. Germline CDR1 and CDR2: MNHEY and SVGAGI. Unmatched junction bases numbered 7, after V lost 6 bases and J lost 0 bases. This CDR3 is 15 amino acids long.

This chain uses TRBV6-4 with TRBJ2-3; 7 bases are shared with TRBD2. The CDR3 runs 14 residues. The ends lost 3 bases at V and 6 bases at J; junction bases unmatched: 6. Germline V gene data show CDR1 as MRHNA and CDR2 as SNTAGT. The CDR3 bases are TGTGCCAGCAGTGAGGGGGGGGGATCGGATACGCAGTATTTT. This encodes CASSEGGGSDTQYF.

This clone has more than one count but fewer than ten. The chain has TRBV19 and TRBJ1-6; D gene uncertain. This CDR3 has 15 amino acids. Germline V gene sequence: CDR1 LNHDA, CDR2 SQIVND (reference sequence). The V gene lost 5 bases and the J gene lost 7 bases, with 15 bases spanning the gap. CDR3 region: CASSVSRVGNSPLHF. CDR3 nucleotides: TGTGCCAGTAGTGTATCGAGGGTTGGGAATTCACCCCTCCACTTT.

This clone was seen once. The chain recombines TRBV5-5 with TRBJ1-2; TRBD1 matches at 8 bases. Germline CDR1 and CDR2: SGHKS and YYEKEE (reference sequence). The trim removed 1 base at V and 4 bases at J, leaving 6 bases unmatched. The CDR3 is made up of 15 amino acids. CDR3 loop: CASSLSSGGGYGYTF. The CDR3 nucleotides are TGTGCCAGCAGCTTGAGTTCAGGGGGCGGCTATGGCTACACCTTC.

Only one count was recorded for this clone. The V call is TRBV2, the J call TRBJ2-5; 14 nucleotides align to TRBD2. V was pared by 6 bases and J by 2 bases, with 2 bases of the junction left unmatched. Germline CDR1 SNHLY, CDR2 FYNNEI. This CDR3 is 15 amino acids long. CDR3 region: CASRRTSGGQETQYF. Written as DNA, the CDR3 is TGTGCCAGCAGGAGGACTAGCGGGGGGCAAGAGACCCAGTACTTC.

CDR3 sequence reads: CASGFSVTTNEKLFF. CDR3 DNA sequence: TGTGCTAGTGGTTTTAGCGTTACAACTAATGAAAAACTGTTTTTT. The rearrangement links TRBV12-5 to TRBJ1-4; D call uncertain. The CDR3 runs 15 residues. V was shortened by 3 bases and J by 0 bases, with 8 bases between the two germline ends. Germline V gene lookup returns CDR1 LGHNT and CDR2 FRNRAP.

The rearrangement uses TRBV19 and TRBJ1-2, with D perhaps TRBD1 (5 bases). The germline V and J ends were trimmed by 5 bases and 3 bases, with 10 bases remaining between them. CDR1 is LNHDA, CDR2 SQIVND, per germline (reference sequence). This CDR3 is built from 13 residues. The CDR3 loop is CASSGGYDYGYTF. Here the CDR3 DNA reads TGTGCCAGTAGTGGGGGGTATGACTATGGCTACACCTTC.

The DNA of the CDR3 is TGTGCCAGCAGCGCACCCGGTCCCGGGGGTGGCACTGAAGCTTTCTTT. Its translation is CASSAPGPGGGTEAFF. The rearrangement joins TRBV3-1 (or the pseudogene TRBV3-2) to TRBJ1-1; D may be TRBD1 (5 bases). There are 16 residues in the CDR3. Per the germline V gene, CDR1 is LGHDT and CDR2 is YNNKEL (reference sequence). Trimming cost V 5 bases and J 4 bases, with 20 bases left between them.

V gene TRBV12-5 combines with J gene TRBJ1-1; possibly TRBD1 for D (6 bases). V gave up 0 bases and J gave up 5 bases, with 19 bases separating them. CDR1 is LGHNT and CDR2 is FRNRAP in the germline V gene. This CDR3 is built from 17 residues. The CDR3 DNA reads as TGTGCTAGTGGTTTGGTAGTAAGTAGACAGGATGGTACTGAAGCTTTCTTT. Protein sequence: CASGLVVSRQDGTEAFF.

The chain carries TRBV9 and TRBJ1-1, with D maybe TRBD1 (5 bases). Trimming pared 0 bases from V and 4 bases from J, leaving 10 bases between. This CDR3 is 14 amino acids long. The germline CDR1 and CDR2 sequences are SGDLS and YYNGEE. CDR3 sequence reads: CASSVVRGGTEAFF. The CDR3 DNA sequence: TGTGCCAGCAGCGTAGTTCGGGGGGGCACTGAAGCTTTCTTT.

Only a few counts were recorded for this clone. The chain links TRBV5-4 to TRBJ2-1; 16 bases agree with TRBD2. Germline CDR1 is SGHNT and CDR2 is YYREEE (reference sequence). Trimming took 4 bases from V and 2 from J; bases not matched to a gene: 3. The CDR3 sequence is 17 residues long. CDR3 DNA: TGTGCCAGCAGCCCCGGGACTAGCGGGGGGGCCTACAATGAGCAGTTCTTC. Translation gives CASSPGTSGGAYNEQFF.

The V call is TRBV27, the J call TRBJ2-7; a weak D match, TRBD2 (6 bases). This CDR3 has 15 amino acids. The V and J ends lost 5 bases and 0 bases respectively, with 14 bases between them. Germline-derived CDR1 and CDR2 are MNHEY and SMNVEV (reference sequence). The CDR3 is CASSKPSANSYEQYF. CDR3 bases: TGTGCCAGCAGTAAACCTAGCGCAAACTCCTACGAGCAGTACTTC.

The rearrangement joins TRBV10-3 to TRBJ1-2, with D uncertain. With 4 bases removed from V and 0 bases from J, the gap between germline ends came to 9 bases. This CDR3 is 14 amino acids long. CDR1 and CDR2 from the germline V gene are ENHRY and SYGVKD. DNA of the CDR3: TGTGCCATCAGTGGCGGCGGAGCTAACTATGGCTACACCTTC. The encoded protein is CAISGGGANYGYTF.

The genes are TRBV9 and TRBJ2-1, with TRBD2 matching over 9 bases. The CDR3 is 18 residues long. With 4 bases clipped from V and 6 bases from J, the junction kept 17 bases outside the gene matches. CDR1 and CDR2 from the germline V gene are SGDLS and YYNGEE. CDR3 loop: CASSLRGSESGRFNEQFF. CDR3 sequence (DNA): TGTGCCAGCAGCCTCCGCGGGAGTGAGAGCGGGAGGTTCAATGAGCAGTTCTTC.

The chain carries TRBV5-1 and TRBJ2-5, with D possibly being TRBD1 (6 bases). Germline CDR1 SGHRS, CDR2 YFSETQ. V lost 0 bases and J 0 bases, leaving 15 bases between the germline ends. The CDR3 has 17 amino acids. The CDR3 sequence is CASSLGQALLHQETQYF. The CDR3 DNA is TGCGCCAGCAGCTTGGGACAGGCCCTTCTCCACCAAGAGACCCAGTACTTC.

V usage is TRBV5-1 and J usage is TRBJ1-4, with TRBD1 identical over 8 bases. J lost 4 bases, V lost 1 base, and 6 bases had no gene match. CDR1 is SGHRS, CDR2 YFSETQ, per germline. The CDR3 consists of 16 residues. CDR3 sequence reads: CASSLSGGRNNEKLFF. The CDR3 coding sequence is TGCGCCAGCAGCTTGTCAGGGGGCAGGAATAATGAAAAACTGTTTTTT. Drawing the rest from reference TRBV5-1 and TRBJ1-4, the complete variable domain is KAGVTQTPRYLIKTRGQQVTLSCSPISGHRSVSWYQQTPGQGLQFLFEYFSETQRNKGNFPGRFSGRQFSNSRSEMNVSTLELGDSALYLCASSLSGGRNNEKLFFGSGTQLSVL.

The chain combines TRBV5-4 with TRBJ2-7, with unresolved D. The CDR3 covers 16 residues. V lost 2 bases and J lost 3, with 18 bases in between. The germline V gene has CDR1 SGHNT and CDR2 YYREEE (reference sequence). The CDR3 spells CASSFTTSTQIYEQYF. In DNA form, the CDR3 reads TGTGCCAGCAGCTTTACGACAAGTACCCAGATCTACGAGCAGTACTTC. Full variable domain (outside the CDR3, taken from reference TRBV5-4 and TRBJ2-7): ETGVTQSPTHLIKTRGQQVTLRCSSQSGHNTVSWYQQALGQGPQFIFQYYREEENGRGNFPPRFSGLQFPNYSSELNVNALELDDSALYLCASSFTTSTQIYEQYFGPGTRLTVT.

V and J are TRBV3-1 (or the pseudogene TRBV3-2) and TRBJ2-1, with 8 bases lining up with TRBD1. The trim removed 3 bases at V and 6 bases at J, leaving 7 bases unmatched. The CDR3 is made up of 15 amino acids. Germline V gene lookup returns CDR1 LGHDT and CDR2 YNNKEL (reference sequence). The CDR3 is CASSHRRGLFNEQFF. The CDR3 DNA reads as TGTGCCAGCAGCCATCGCAGGGGGCTATTCAATGAGCAGTTCTTC.

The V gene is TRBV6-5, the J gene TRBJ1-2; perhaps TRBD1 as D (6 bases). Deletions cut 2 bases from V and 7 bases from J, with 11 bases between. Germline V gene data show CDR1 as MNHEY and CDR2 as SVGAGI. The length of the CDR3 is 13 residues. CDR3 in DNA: TGTGCCAGCAGTTACCCGGGACACGGTGGCTACACCTTC. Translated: CASSYPGHGGYTF.

The CDR3 protein is CAPRGGAGETQYF. Here the CDR3 DNA reads TGCGCCCCTCGTGGGGGGGCGGGTGAGACCCAGTACTTC. The rearrangement joins TRBV5-1 to TRBJ2-5; D may be TRBD2 (7 bases). Germline loops: CDR1 SGHRS, CDR2 YFSETQ. This CDR3 spans 13 amino acids. The V end lost 10 bases, the J end lost 5 bases, and 18 bases lay between the germline ends.

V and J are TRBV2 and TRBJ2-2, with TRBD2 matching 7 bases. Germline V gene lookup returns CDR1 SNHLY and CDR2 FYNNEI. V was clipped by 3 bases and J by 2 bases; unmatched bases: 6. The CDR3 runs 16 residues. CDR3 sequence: CASSEAGVRNTGELFF. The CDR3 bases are TGTGCCAGCAGTGAGGCGGGGGTGAGAAACACCGGGGAGCTGTTTTTT.

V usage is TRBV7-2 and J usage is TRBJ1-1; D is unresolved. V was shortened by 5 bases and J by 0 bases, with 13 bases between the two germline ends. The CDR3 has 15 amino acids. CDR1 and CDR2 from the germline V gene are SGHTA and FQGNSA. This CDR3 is CASSAYSSMNTEAFF. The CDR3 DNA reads TGTGCCAGCAGCGCCTACAGCAGCATGAACACTGAAGCTTTCTTT.

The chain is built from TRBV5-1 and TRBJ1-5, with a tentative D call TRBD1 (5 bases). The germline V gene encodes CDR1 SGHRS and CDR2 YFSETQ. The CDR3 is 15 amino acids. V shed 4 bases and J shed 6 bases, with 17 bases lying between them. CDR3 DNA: TGCGCCAGCAGCCCCCAGGGAGGGCAGGGTCAGCCCCAGCATTTT. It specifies CASSPQGGQGQPQHF. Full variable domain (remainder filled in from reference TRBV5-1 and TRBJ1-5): KAGVTQTPRYLIKTRGQQVTLSCSPISGHRSVSWYQQTPGQGLQFLFEYFSETQRNKGNFPGRFSGRQFSNSRSEMNVSTLELGDSALYLCASSPQGGQGQPQHFGDGTRLSIL.

The CDR3 DNA sequence: TGTGCCAGCAGCCCTACCTTATCAAGCGGGAGCGGGTACAATGAGCAGTTCTTC. This encodes CASSPTLSSGSGYNEQFF. The chain combines TRBV5-6 with TRBJ2-1; 8 bases map to TRBD2. Germline V lookup: CDR1 SGHDT, CDR2 YYEEEE. The junction had 16 bases not matched to a gene; V was cut back by 4 bases and J by 4 bases. This CDR3 is built from 18 residues.

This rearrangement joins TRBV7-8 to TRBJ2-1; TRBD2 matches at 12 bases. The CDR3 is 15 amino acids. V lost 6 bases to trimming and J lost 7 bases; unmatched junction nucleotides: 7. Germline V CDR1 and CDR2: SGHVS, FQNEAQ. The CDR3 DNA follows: TGTGCCAGCAGGTCACTAGCGGGAGGAGCGAATGAGCAGTTCTTC. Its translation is CASRSLAGGANEQFF.

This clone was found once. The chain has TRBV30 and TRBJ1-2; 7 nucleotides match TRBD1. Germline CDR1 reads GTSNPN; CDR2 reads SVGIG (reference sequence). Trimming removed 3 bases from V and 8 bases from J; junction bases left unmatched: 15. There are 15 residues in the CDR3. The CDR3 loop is CAWRDPNLQGWGYTF. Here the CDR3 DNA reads TGTGCCTGGAGGGACCCAAATTTACAGGGGTGGGGCTACACCTTC.